This T cell receptor beta chain was observed in a study of T-cell memory formation after mild COVID-19 (dated by TCRdb to the early 2020s). About the study as a whole: TCR sequence clusters from the two donors were largely donor specific. T-cell clones expanding and contracting after mild COVID-19 in a couple of donors were tracked by longitudinal TCRalpha and TCRbeta repertoire sequencing. Two young, previously healthy adult volunteers, one female and one male, were included in the cohort.

Ficoll-Paque density gradient centrifugation was the method used to isolate PBMCs. What the work shows at the level of the full study, not this receptor alone: Some responding clones were detected in pre-infection memory, which suggested that pre-existing cross-reactive memory T cells had joined the SARS-CoV-2 response. Clones that contracted from day 15 to 85 showed balanced CD4/CD8 phenotypes, whereas a second wave of clones that expanded from day 15 to 37 leaned towards CD4+. Contracting CD4+ clones were found mainly in CM and EM memory subsets, while CD8+ clones were enriched in EMRA. Whether the second-wave clones peaking on day 37 were SARS-CoV-2 specific was not confirmed. Only a couple of mild cases were covered by the study, and larger cohorts that include severe cases with pre-infection samples were considered necessary.

V and J are truncated by 4 bases and 8 bases respectively, leaving an intervening sequence of 15 bases. From a lookup of the germline V gene, CDR1 and CDR2 are SGHTS and YDEGEE. From its cysteine to its phenylalanine, the CDR3 spans 13 amino acids. Only the CDR3 region is kept as DNA, spanning 39 bases read in frame from base 1. This clonotype was counted only a few times. This clone's antigen is unknown. The sample holds no much larger clone one base away, and base qualities are not on file. TCRdb names Illumina NovaSeq 6000 as the instrument used. cDNA libraries for TCRalpha and TCRbeta were prepared by 5'RACE using constant-segment primers, with sample barcodes and unique molecular identifiers added. Trizol reagent was used to extract RNA from every sample. Amplification of the libraries took two PCR steps, and the second step added a second sample barcode plus Illumina TruSeq adapters. The libraries were sequenced on an Illumina NovaSeq using 2 x 150 bp paired-end reads. As for how the authors treated the data: Reads were demultiplexed and collapsed into UMI-guided consensus sequences with migec v1.2.7. Using mixcr v2.1.11, UMI consensuses were aligned to TRA and TRB V and J templates and then assembled into clonotypes. Expanded or contracted clonotypes were those called significant by both edgeR and NoisET, with noise models trained on biological replicates. For edgeR calls, the thresholds were a false discovery rate-adjusted p below 0.01 and a log2 fold-change of 1. As an exploratory analysis of dynamics, max-normalized trajectories of the 1000 most abundant clonotypes were examined by PCA with hierarchical clustering. Separately sequenced CD4+ and CD8+ repertoires were used to assign a CD4 or CD8 phenotype to each responding clone. Starting from the raw public reads, TCRdb applied fastp trimming at Q25, assembled clones with MiXCR and retained in-frame beta chains. Rows matching on CDR3 protein sequence are summarized as one entry with the most common DNA and genes. Here the V and J calls rest on TCRdb's processing, not on the authors' analysis. In all, the sample holds approximately 430,000 distinct CDR3 sequences, and around a quarter of those were seen once. The leading ten clones occupy roughly 14% of the sample.

The source material was PBMCs or a T cell subset sorted from them (not recorded which). The sequence is built from TRBV5-8 and TRBJ1-2, with no confident D gene call. The receptor was isolated from an adult woman who had mild COVID-19 (a few samples of this study predate the infection). The sample titles of this study are shuffled in the database, so cell type and time point are left out; the donor was told from shared clones. CDR3 reads: CASSLNRGQGYTF. The nucleotide sequence is TGTGCCAGCAGCCTAAATCGGGGTCAAGGCTACACCTTC.